This record covers a single TCR beta chain. No antigen is known for it. V gave up 0 bases and J gave up 1 base, with 12 bases separating them. Germline loops: CDR1 MNHEY, CDR2 SMNVEV (reference sequence). The CDR3 is 16 residues long. Up to 2 ug genomic DNA was used for TCRB CDR3 amplification. Amplification used 60 V beta primers and 13 J beta primers. Repertoires were generated with immunoSEQ multiplex PCR, while TCRdb's copy carries only in-frame clones and drops some. The profile shows over 90,000 clones, 81% of them singletons. The data are from a study of glioma-infiltrating T cells after dendritic cell vaccination. General study results and limits: Only a small number of patients had complete blood and tumor samples.

The TCR originated in a human donor with glioblastoma. The sequencing used blood, collected before dendritic cell vaccination. This rearrangement joins TRBV27 to TRBJ1-1; a weak D match, TRBD1 (5 bases). CDR3 in DNA: TGTGCCAGCAGTTTATCGTGGGGCAGAGCGAACACTGAAGCTTTCTTT. Translation: CASSLSWGRANTEAFF.